Listed below are T cell receptor beta chains from one sample, sequenced in a study of blood T cell repertoires in COVID-19. Profiling relied on immunoSEQ multiplex PCR, and the TCRdb table lists in-frame clones only, not all of them. The sample has around 170,000 clones, roughly 85% seen once. The sequenced sample consisted of PBMCs or T cells enriched from blood (not recorded which). The receptors were sampled from a woman under 30 who had recovered from COVID-19. Both conserved end residues are part of each CDR3. Each record gives: clone size, J gene, D gene, V gene, CDR3 protein, CDR3 DNA. A D gene is named only where the DNA matches it firmly. Expanded clones get a size class; other rows say once, few or many, or leave the size out.

>.|TRBJ2-7|.|TRBV18
CASSPRTGLHEQYF
TGTGCCAGCTCACCACGAACAGGGCTCCACGAGCAGTACTTC
>.|TRBJ2-5|.|TRBV2
CASSEALGGLTQYF
TGTGCCAGCAGTGAAGCGCTTGGGGGGTTGACCCAGTACTTC
>.|TRBJ1-2|TRBD1|TRBV5-1
CASSGDRATYGYTF
TGCGCCAGCAGCGGGGACAGGGCAACCTATGGCTACACCTTC
>few|TRBJ1-3|.|TRBV7-3
CASSLSRDIAGNTIYF
TGTGCCAGCAGCTTATCCCGGGACATAGCTGGAAACACCATATATTTT
>.|TRBJ2-7|TRBD2|TRBV10-2
CASKTGSGRDHEQYF
TGCGCCAGCAAAACCGGAAGCGGGAGGGACCACGAGCAGTACTTC
>.|TRBJ1-1|.|TRBV11-3
CASSLDGETEAFF
TGTGCCAGCAGCTTAGATGGGGAGACTGAAGCTTTCTTT
>.|TRBJ1-4|.|TRBV14
CASSQYLATNEKLFF
TGTGCCAGCAGCCAATATCTCGCAACTAATGAAAAACTGTTTTTT
>.|TRBJ1-3|.|TRBV5-1
CASSLIGQSGNTIYF
TGCGCCAGCAGCTTAATCGGTCAATCTGGAAACACCATATATTTT
>.|TRBJ1-2|TRBD1|TRBV7-2
CASSDRGRTANYGYTF
TGTGCCAGCAGCGACAGGGGGCGCACAGCTAACTATGGCTACACCTTC
>.|TRBJ2-7|.|TRBV29-1
CSVEGGQGSSYEQYF
TGCAGCGTTGAAGGAGGGCAGGGGAGCTCCTACGAGCAGTACTTC
>.|TRBJ1-2|.|TRBV19
CASSTHRAEEGYTF
TGTGCCAGTAGTACTCACAGGGCCGAAGAAGGCTACACCTTC
>.|TRBJ1-5|TRBD1|TRBV28
CASSPTGSRQPQHF
TGTGCCAGCAGTCCGACAGGGAGCCGTCAGCCCCAGCATTTT
>.|TRBJ1-1|.|TRBV3-1/TRBV3-2
CASSHPAPAKEAFF
TGTGCCAGCAGCCACCCTGCGCCTGCCAAGGAAGCTTTCTTT
>.|TRBJ1-1|.|TRBV6-5
CASTLQRANTEAFF
TGTGCCAGCACCTTACAGAGAGCCAACACTGAAGCTTTCTTT
>.|TRBJ1-2|.|TRBV5-1
CASSLSGDYGYTF
TGCGCCAGCAGCTTATCCGGGGATTATGGCTACACCTTC
>.|TRBJ2-1|TRBD1|TRBV12-3/TRBV12-4
CASSSPGGYEQFF
TGTGCCAGCAGTTCTCCAGGGGGCTATGAGCAGTTCTTC
>.|TRBJ2-1|.|TRBV7-6
CASSYPPGDEQFF
TGTGCCAGCAGCTACCCTCCGGGGGACGAGCAGTTCTTC
>.|TRBJ2-7|.|TRBV5-1
CASSLGQTNYEQYF
TGCGCCAGCAGCTTGGGACAGACGAATTACGAGCAGTACTTC
>.|TRBJ1-1|.|TRBV6-5
CASSRGNTEAFF
TGTGCCAGCAGTCGGGGAAACACTGAAGCTTTCTTT
>.|TRBJ1-4|TRBD1|TRBV7-9
CASSPSTGDEKLFF
TGTGCCAGCAGCCCATCGACAGGGGATGAAAAACTGTTTTTT
>.|TRBJ1-2|TRBD1|TRBV10-2
CASRGTGSYGYTF
TGCGCCAGCCGCGGGACAGGGTCCTATGGCTACACCTTC
>.|TRBJ1-5|.|TRBV2
CASSWTDSYSNQPQHF
TGTGCCAGCAGCTGGACAGACTCCTATAGCAATCAGCCCCAGCATTTT
>.|TRBJ1-2|.|TRBV28
CASSFQGINYGYTF
TGTGCCAGCAGTTTTCAGGGAATAAACTATGGCTACACCTTC
>.|TRBJ1-1|.|TRBV13
CASSLSRGTEAFF
TGTGCCAGCAGCTTAAGTCGGGGCACTGAAGCTTTCTTT
>.|TRBJ2-1|TRBD2|TRBV7-9
CASTRRGGYNEQFF
TGTGCCAGCACCCGGCGGGGGGGGTACAATGAGCAGTTCTTC
>.|TRBJ1-3|TRBD1|TRBV27
CASSSNPGQAGNTIYF
TGTGCCAGCAGTTCCAACCCCGGACAGGCTGGAAACACCATATATTTT
>.|TRBJ2-7|.|TRBV29-1
CSVGTGGSYEQYF
TGCAGCGTGGGGACTGGGGGATCCTACGAGCAGTACTTC
>.|TRBJ2-5|.|TRBV20-1
CSAVRQETQYF
TGCAGTGCGGTCAGACAAGAGACCCAGTACTTC
>.|TRBJ1-2|.|TRBV5-6
CASTELPDGDYGYTF
TGTGCCAGCACCGAACTACCTGACGGAGACTATGGCTACACCTTC
>.|TRBJ2-5|.|TRBV11-2
CASSFSGESARFGETQYF
TGTGCCAGCAGCTTTTCAGGGGAGTCGGCTCGGTTCGGGGAGACCCAGTACTTC
>.|TRBJ2-1|TRBD1|TRBV15
CATSRELGDRVTRRNEQFF
TGTGCCACCAGCAGAGAATTGGGGGACAGGGTAACCCGGAGGAATGAGCAGTTCTTC
>.|TRBJ2-6|.|TRBV7-9
CASSYHEGVSGANVLTF
TGTGCCAGCAGCTATCACGAGGGAGTCTCTGGGGCCAACGTCCTGACTTTC
>.|TRBJ2-5|.|TRBV19
CASRGRPGETQYF
TGTGCCAGTCGAGGCCGCCCGGGGGAGACCCAGTACTTC
>.|TRBJ2-5|.|TRBV7-2
CASTPGVTQETQYF
TGTGCCAGCACCCCGGGGGTAACTCAAGAGACCCAGTACTTC
>.|TRBJ1-2|TRBD1|TRBV18
CASSLGQGNYGYTF
TGTGCCAGCTCCCTGGGACAGGGAAATTATGGCTACACCTTC
>.|TRBJ2-7|.|TRBV7-2
CASSFREEQYF
TGTGCCAGCAGCTTCCGGGAAGAGCAGTACTTC
>.|TRBJ1-1|.|TRBV5-1
CASSFSGNTEAFF
TGCGCCAGCAGCTTTTCAGGGAACACTGAAGCTTTCTTT
>.|TRBJ2-3|TRBD2|TRBV6-2/TRBV6-3
CASSYPLAGGPDTQYF
TGTGCCAGCAGTTACCCCCTAGCGGGAGGACCAGATACGCAGTATTTT
>.|TRBJ2-5|TRBD2|TRBV7-9
CASSPSPASGGETQYF
TGTGCCAGCAGCCCCTCCCCTGCTAGCGGGGGAGAGACCCAGTACTTC
>.|TRBJ2-7|TRBD1|TRBV7-2
CASSTSPQGAYEQYF
TGTGCCAGCAGCACTAGCCCCCAGGGGGCATACGAGCAGTACTTC
>.|TRBJ2-7|TRBD2|TRBV18
CASSPPSGRGEQYF
TGTGCCAGCTCACCACCGTCAGGGAGGGGCGAGCAGTACTTC
>.|TRBJ2-2|.|TRBV4-1
CASSQGPGVTGELFF
TGCGCCAGCAGCCAAGGTCCCGGAGTTACCGGGGAGCTGTTTTTT
>.|TRBJ1-1|TRBD1|TRBV7-3
CASSSDRDLSVFF
TGTGCCAGCAGCAGTGACAGGGACTTATCGGTTTTCTTT
>.|TRBJ1-1|.|TRBV28
CASSYRVDDEAFF
TGTGCCAGCAGTTACAGGGTTGATGATGAAGCTTTCTTT
>.|TRBJ2-1|.|TRBV2
CASTEGSYNEQFF
TGTGCCAGCACGGAGGGCTCCTACAATGAGCAGTTCTTC
>.|TRBJ2-3|TRBD1|TRBV9
CASSARQGEGTDTQYF
TGTGCCAGCAGCGCAAGACAGGGGGAAGGCACAGATACGCAGTATTTT
>.|TRBJ2-1|.|TRBV5-5
CASSFGPYNEQFF
TGTGCCAGCAGCTTCGGTCCCTACAATGAGCAGTTCTTC
>.|TRBJ1-2|TRBD1|TRBV30
CAWSGAGIRQGAGGYTF
TGTGCCTGGAGTGGGGCGGGAATCCGCCAGGGGGCTGGCGGCTACACCTTC
>.|TRBJ2-6|.|TRBV6-6
CASFSGANVLTF
TGTGCCAGCTTTAGTGGGGCCAACGTCCTGACTTTC
>.|TRBJ2-7|TRBD1|TRBV11-2
CASSRQGGPTYEQYF
TGTGCCAGCAGCCGACAGGGGGGGCCGACCTACGAGCAGTACTTC
>once|TRBJ2-5|TRBD2|TRBV2
CASITSGRAGETQYF
TGTGCCAGCATTACTAGCGGGAGGGCCGGGGAGACCCAGTACTTC
>once|TRBJ2-5|.|TRBV6-1
CASSEALAEETQYF
TGTGCCAGCAGTGAAGCGCTAGCAGAAGAGACCCAGTACTTC
>.|TRBJ1-6|TRBD1|TRBV5-1
CASSWDRGKDSPLHF
TGCGCCAGCAGCTGGGACAGGGGGAAAGATTCACCCCTCCACTTT
>few|TRBJ2-1|TRBD2|TRBV5-1
CASSPDGGAYNEQFF
TGCGCCAGCAGCCCGGATGGGGGGGCCTACAATGAGCAGTTCTTC